Sequencing of this T cell receptor beta chain was carried out in a study of immune evolution from preneoplasia to lung adenocarcinoma. Whole-study results and caveats: KRAS-mutant nodules had the highest T cell clonality.

Method: immunoSEQ multiplex PCR; TCRdb's copy keeps in-frame clones and lacks some. The table records under 15,000 clones, over 65% of them present only once. Germline lookup yields CDR1 SGHAT and CDR2 FQNNGV. There are 17 residues in the CDR3. V shed 5 bases, J shed 0 bases, and the junction held 7 bases outside the gene matches. Each case's diagnosis was confirmed by two pathologists on H&E. A word on this clone: The antigen remains unidentified.

The sequenced sample consisted of FFPE tissue from an adenomatous hyperplasia lung lesion. Noted subset: atypical adenomatous hyperplasia (AAH), lung preneoplasia. The sequence came from a person between 50 and 69 years old with lung adenocarcinoma. The chain carries TRBV11-2 and TRBJ2-2, with 9 bases matching TRBD1. CDR3 coding DNA: TGTGCCAGCAGCGGGACAGGGTTTAGGTCGAACACCGGGGAGCTGTTTTTT. It is translated as CASSGTGFRSNTGELFF. The variable domain in full, completed from reference TRBV11-2 and TRBJ2-2, reads EAGVAQSPRYKIIEKRQSVAFWCNPISGHATLYWYQQILGQGPKLLIQFQNNGVVDDSQLPKDRFSAERLKGVDSTLKIQPAKLEDSAVYLCASSGTGFRSNTGELFFGEGSRLTVL.